These T cell receptor beta chains were read from a single sample in a study of regulatory T cells in long-lasting Graves disease. Each CDR3 protein is one row after TCRdb ran MiXCR on the multiplex PCR reads. The table lists 450,000 or so distinct CDR3 sequences, less than 25% of them singletons. This specimen was peripheral blood mononuclear cells (PBMCs), taken when the disease was refractory, from a patient treated with antithyroid drugs. These receptors all come from a female donor with Graves disease. CDR3s include the opening cysteine and the closing phenylalanine or tryptophan. Each record gives: V gene, clone size, D gene, J gene, CDR3 DNA, CDR3 protein. A D gene is named only where the DNA matches it firmly. Expanded clones are given a class, and other clones once, few, many or no size at all.

V: TRBV30
size: -
D: -
J: TRBJ1-1
DNA: TGTGCCTGCAAACCCGGGGCGGCTGAAGCTTTCTTT
CDR3: CACKPGAAEAFF

V: TRBV7-8
size: few
D: -
J: TRBJ2-2
DNA: TGTGCCAGCAGCTTAGCGCCTGGTAACACCGGGGAGCTGTTTTTT
CDR3: CASSLAPGNTGELFF

V: TRBV20-1
size: many
D: -
J: TRBJ1-2
DNA: TGCAGTGATACGGACCCTACTGACTATGGCTACACCTTC
CDR3: CSDTDPTDYGYTF

V: TRBV20-1
size: -
D: -
J: TRBJ2-2
DNA: TGCAGTGCTAGAGATGGACAGACGAACACCGGGGAGCTGTTTTTT
CDR3: CSARDGQTNTGELFF

V: TRBV4-1
size: few
D: -
J: TRBJ1-1
DNA: TGCGCCAGCAGCCAAGAAAGGAACGGGGGGAACACTGAAGCTTTCTTT
CDR3: CASSQERNGGNTEAFF

V: TRBV6-2/TRBV6-3
size: -
D: -
J: TRBJ2-3
DNA: TGTGCCAGCAGTGAATCGGGAGTGGTAGATACGCAGTATTTT
CDR3: CASSESGVVDTQYF

V: TRBV28
size: few
D: -
J: TRBJ1-5
DNA: TGTGCCAGCGGGGGGCGAAAGTTCAATCAGCCCCAGCATTTT
CDR3: CASGGRKFNQPQHF

V: TRBV20-1
size: -
D: -
J: TRBJ2-2
DNA: TGCAGTGCTTCAGAGGGGCGATCGAACACCGGGGAGCTGTTTTTT
CDR3: CSASEGRSNTGELFF

V: TRBV11-1
size: -
D: -
J: TRBJ1-6
DNA: TGTGCCAGCAGCTTCGGGCAGCCCCACCATTCACCCCTCCACTTT
CDR3: CASSFGQPHHSPLHF

V: TRBV28
size: many
D: -
J: TRBJ2-7
DNA: TGTGCCAGCAGTCTCAAGGCGACAAGGGCCCCATACGAGCAGTACTTC
CDR3: CASSLKATRAPYEQYF

V: TRBV19
size: few
D: -
J: TRBJ1-5
DNA: TGTGCCAGTAGTATAAGGAGCAGAACCAATCAGCCCCAGCATTTT
CDR3: CASSIRSRTNQPQHF

V: TRBV2
size: many
D: -
J: TRBJ1-5
DNA: TGTGCCAGCAGCCCTGAAGTAGGGGTAGGTAATCAGCCCCAGCATTTT
CDR3: CASSPEVGVGNQPQHF

V: TRBV30
size: -
D: -
J: TRBJ1-5
DNA: TGTGCCTGGGGTCAGTTGGGCAATCAGCCCCAGCATTTT
CDR3: CAWGQLGNQPQHF

V: TRBV6-1
size: many
D: TRBD1
J: TRBJ1-2
DNA: TGTGCCAGCAGAGACCCGGGACAGGGTGACTATGGCTACACCTTC
CDR3: CASRDPGQGDYGYTF

V: TRBV7-6
size: once
D: -
J: TRBJ2-1
DNA: TGTGCCAGCAGCTTAAGGGCTAGAAGGGCCAGGGACAATGAGCAGTTCTTC
CDR3: CASSLRARRARDNEQFF

V: TRBV19
size: few
D: TRBD1
J: TRBJ1-5
DNA: TGTGCCAGTAGTTACACAGGGGGTCCCCAGCCCCAGCATTTT
CDR3: CASSYTGGPQPQHF

V: TRBV6-1
size: few
D: TRBD1
J: TRBJ1-2
DNA: TGTGCCATAAAAAAACAGGGGACTGACTATGGCTACACCTTC
CDR3: CAIKKQGTDYGYTF

V: TRBV6-5
size: many
D: -
J: TRBJ1-2
DNA: TGTGCCAGCAGTTATTCGAAGGGGAGAGGCTACACCTTC
CDR3: CASSYSKGRGYTF

V: TRBV6-2/TRBV6-3
size: -
D: -
J: TRBJ2-5
DNA: TGTGCCAGCAGTGAAGTCGCAGAAGAGACCCAGTACTTC
CDR3: CASSEVAEETQYF

V: TRBV4-1
size: -
D: TRBD2
J: TRBJ2-1
DNA: TGCGCCAGCAGCCGCATAGCGGGAGGGCTGAATGAGCAGTTCTTC
CDR3: CASSRIAGGLNEQFF

V: TRBV18
size: -
D: -
J: TRBJ2-7
DNA: TGTGCCAGCTCACCTGGCGACAGGCCCTACGAGCAGTACTTC
CDR3: CASSPGDRPYEQYF

V: TRBV20-1
size: many
D: -
J: TRBJ1-4
DNA: TGCAGTGCTAGAGAAATGGGGGAAAAACTGTTTTTT
CDR3: CSAREMGEKLFF

V: TRBV2
size: many
D: TRBD1
J: TRBJ1-1
DNA: TGTGCCAGCCGACGGGACAGGGGGTCCGGTGTGTGGGGCACTGAAGCTTTCTTT
CDR3: CASRRDRGSGVWGTEAFF

V: TRBV6-2/TRBV6-3
size: few
D: -
J: TRBJ2-7
DNA: TGTGCCAGCAGTTATCAGGGACTGACTGGCGAGCAGTACTTC
CDR3: CASSYQGLTGEQYF

V: TRBV28
size: many
D: -
J: TRBJ2-5
DNA: TGTGCCGGGCGTCAGATTGTGGACCAAGAGACCCAGTACTTC
CDR3: CAGRQIVDQETQYF

V: TRBV28
size: -
D: -
J: TRBJ2-7
DNA: TGTGCCAGCAGTTTATCCTTACAGGGATGGAACTCATGGAACGAGCAGTACTTC
CDR3: CASSLSLQGWNSWNEQYF

V: TRBV19
size: few
D: TRBD1
J: TRBJ1-1
DNA: TGTGCCAGTATTTCCCAGGGGGCCGAAAACACTGAAGCTTTCTTT
CDR3: CASISQGAENTEAFF

V: TRBV7-9
size: -
D: TRBD2
J: TRBJ2-7
DNA: TGTGCCAGCAGCTTAGGACTAGCGGAGAGGTCCTACGAGCAGTACTTC
CDR3: CASSLGLAERSYEQYF

V: TRBV20-1
size: -
D: -
J: TRBJ2-7
DNA: TGCAGTGCTAGAGATCGGAGGGTATCCGAGCAGTACTTC
CDR3: CSARDRRVSEQYF

V: TRBV19
size: once
D: TRBD1
J: TRBJ1-5
DNA: TGTGCCAGTAGTCCTCTGGACAGGGGCAATCAGCCCCAGCATTTT
CDR3: CASSPLDRGNQPQHF

V: TRBV6-1
size: -
D: -
J: TRBJ1-4
DNA: TGTGCCAGCAGTATCACGCCGGCTAATGAAAAACTGTTTTTT
CDR3: CASSITPANEKLFF

V: TRBV28
size: few
D: -
J: TRBJ1-4
DNA: TGTGCCAGCAGTTACGAGGGCGGAACTAATGAAAAACTGTTTTTT
CDR3: CASSYEGGTNEKLFF

V: TRBV28
size: many
D: -
J: TRBJ2-7
DNA: TGTGCCAGCAGCTACGTCCGAGGTACCTACGAGCAGTACTTC
CDR3: CASSYVRGTYEQYF

V: TRBV20-1
size: many
D: -
J: TRBJ1-4
DNA: TGCAGTGCGTCTCCGGGGGGCACTAATGAAAAACTGTTTTTT
CDR3: CSASPGGTNEKLFF

V: TRBV28
size: few
D: -
J: TRBJ2-5
DNA: TGTGCCAGCAGTTTTAATCAGGTGGAGACCCAGTACTTC
CDR3: CASSFNQVETQYF

V: TRBV19
size: -
D: -
J: TRBJ2-6
DNA: TGTGCCAGTAGTGCCCTAACAGGGATCACTGGGGCCAACGTCCTGACTTTC
CDR3: CASSALTGITGANVLTF

V: TRBV7-2
size: -
D: -
J: TRBJ2-5
DNA: TGTGCCAGCAGCCTCAGAGCTTTGGAGACCCAGTACTTC
CDR3: CASSLRALETQYF

V: TRBV3-1
size: many
D: -
J: TRBJ2-7
DNA: TGTGCCAGCAGCCAAGAGTCGGGATACGAGCAGTACTTC
CDR3: CASSQESGYEQYF

V: TRBV15
size: -
D: -
J: TRBJ1-4
DNA: TGTGCCACCAGTAACATCCGGGGGAGTGAAAAACTGTTTTTT
CDR3: CATSNIRGSEKLFF

V: TRBV4-3
size: -
D: -
J: TRBJ1-1
DNA: TGCGCCAGCAGCCAAGATCCAAGGAACACTGAAGCTTTCTTT
CDR3: CASSQDPRNTEAFF

V: TRBV20-1
size: -
D: -
J: TRBJ1-3
DNA: TGCAGTGCTAGTTTCGACAGTTTCTACTCTGGAAACACCATATATTTT
CDR3: CSASFDSFYSGNTIYF

V: TRBV15
size: many
D: -
J: TRBJ1-4
DNA: TGTGCCACCAGCAGACCATGGACAGCTAATGAAAAACTGTTTTTT
CDR3: CATSRPWTANEKLFF

V: TRBV27
size: -
D: TRBD1
J: TRBJ1-2
DNA: TGTGCCAGCAGTCGAGACAGGGGGCTTGGCTACACCTTC
CDR3: CASSRDRGLGYTF

V: TRBV4-3
size: -
D: TRBD2
J: TRBJ2-7
DNA: TGCGCCAGCAGCCAAGATTTAGCTAGCGGTTTCTCCTACGAGCAGTACTTC
CDR3: CASSQDLASGFSYEQYF

V: TRBV6-2/TRBV6-3
size: -
D: TRBD2
J: TRBJ2-2
DNA: TGTGCCAGCAGTTACTCGGGACTAGCGGAACTTAGGGGGGAGCTGTTTTTT
CDR3: CASSYSGLAELRGELFF

V: TRBV20-1
size: -
D: -
J: TRBJ1-1
DNA: TGCAGTATCCCCCCCAGGGGAGGAAACACTGAAGCTTTCTTT
CDR3: CSIPPRGGNTEAFF

V: TRBV6-1
size: few
D: -
J: TRBJ2-3
DNA: TGTGCCAGCGGACCAGCCACAGATACGCAGTATTTT
CDR3: CASGPATDTQYF

V: TRBV7-2
size: many
D: -
J: TRBJ1-5
DNA: TGTGCCAGCAGTACGCAGGGTAATCAGCCCCAGCATTTT
CDR3: CASSTQGNQPQHF

V: TRBV28
size: few
D: -
J: TRBJ2-1
DNA: TGTGCCAGCAGGAGGGGTGAGCAGTTCTTC
CDR3: CASRRGEQFF

V: TRBV5-1
size: -
D: TRBD2
J: TRBJ2-6
DNA: TGCGCCAGCAGCAGCCGAGTAGCGGGCCTCTCTGGGGCCAACGTCCTGACTTTC
CDR3: CASSSRVAGLSGANVLTF

V: TRBV29-1
size: -
D: -
J: TRBJ1-2
DNA: TGCAGCGTTGGAACAGGGCAAGGCTACACCTTC
CDR3: CSVGTGQGYTF

V: TRBV6-1
size: many
D: -
J: TRBJ1-1
DNA: TGTGCCAGCAGCCACGGGACGGTTAACACTGAAGCTTTCTTT
CDR3: CASSHGTVNTEAFF